This passage covers 17 T cell receptor beta chains from one sample sequenced in a study of T-cell reconstitution after alpha-beta-depleted transplantation in children. A TCRbeta library incorporating unique molecular identifiers was prepared. MiXCR was run by TCRdb on the PCR reads, yielding one entry per CDR3 protein. Counted here are about 900,000 distinct CDR3 sequences, 25% to 30% occurring once; the ten biggest clones make up 28%. The sample was PBMCs, mostly from graft donor cells, taken 360 days after TCRalphabeta/CD19-depleted stem cell transplant. The receptors shown here come from a boy younger than two who had a stem cell transplant for SCID, so the T cells may come from the graft donor.

The chain carries TRBV6-1 and TRBJ2-6; 7 bases fit TRBD1. Germline assignment: CDR1 MNHNS and CDR2 SASEGT. CDR3 length equals 18 residues. Trimming cost V 4 bases and J 1 base; bases outside gene matches: 10. The CDR3 DNA reads as TGTGCCAGCAGTGCCCCTTCACAGGGGTTGTCTGGGGCCAACGTCCTGACTTTC. This encodes CASSAPSQGLSGANVLTF.

This clonotype was detected a few times. This chain joins TRBV5-4 and TRBJ1-1; D not certain. Germline assignment: CDR1 SGHNT and CDR2 YYREEE (reference sequence). There are 13 residues in the CDR3. V was shortened by 0 bases and J by 6 bases, with 9 bases between the two germline ends. The DNA of the CDR3 is TGTGCCAGCAGCTTGGACGGGAGGGCTGAAGCTTTCTTT. Protein product: CASSLDGRAEAFF.

The V gene is TRBV3-1, the J gene TRBJ2-1; 13 bases align to TRBD2. CDR1 and CDR2 from the germline V gene are LGHDT and YNNKEL (reference sequence). CDR3 size: 17 residues. V was pared by 1 base and J by 7 bases, with 7 bases of the junction left unmatched. The CDR3 spells CASSQGPLAGGPNEQFF. The CDR3 region has the DNA TGTGCCAGCAGCCAAGGTCCACTAGCGGGAGGGCCAAATGAGCAGTTCTTC.

The CDR3 DNA reads TGTGCCAGCAGCTTAGGACAGGACGTACTCACAGATACGCAGTATTTT. Its translation: CASSLGQDVLTDTQYF. The chain carries TRBV7-9 and TRBJ2-3; D might be TRBD1 (6 bases). The CDR3 runs 16 residues. V was cut by 1 base and J by 2 bases, with 13 bases left in between. CDR1 SEHNR and CDR2 FQNEAQ come from the germline V gene (reference sequence).

This clonotype was detected a few times. V and J are TRBV12-3 or TRBV12-4 and TRBJ2-5, with 7 bases that match TRBD2. The CDR3 runs 14 residues. J lost 5 bases, V lost 5 bases, and 8 bases had no gene match. CDR3 region: CASSPLSGRETQYF. As DNA, the CDR3 is TGTGCCAGCAGTCCTCTATCCGGGAGGGAGACCCAGTACTTC.

At least ten counts were recorded for this clonotype. This chain joins TRBV2 and TRBJ1-4, with 7 bases lining up with TRBD1. CDR3 size: 15 residues. Trimming at V came to 1 base and at J to 8 bases, leaving 7 bases not matched to a gene. CDR1 SNHLY and CDR2 FYNNEI come from the germline V gene. The CDR3 loop is CASSEGGTAGEKLFF. In nucleotides, the CDR3 is TGTGCCAGCAGTGAAGGGGGGACAGCGGGGGAAAAACTGTTTTTT.

The rearrangement uses TRBV4-1 and TRBJ2-7, with D maybe TRBD2 (5 bases). This CDR3 has 15 amino acids. Germline lookup yields CDR1 MGHRA and CDR2 YSYEKL. With 1 base removed from V and 6 bases from J, the gap between germline ends came to 16 bases. CDR3 amino acids: CASSQAPRAAREQYF. The CDR3 DNA follows: TGCGCCAGCAGCCAAGCGCCGAGGGCGGCGCGCGAGCAGTACTTC.

As regards this clonotype: Being one base from a much bigger clone, this may be a read error. The chain has TRBV12-3 or TRBV12-4 and TRBJ1-3; D unclear. This CDR3 region has 17 residues. The V and J ends lost 6 bases and 0 bases respectively, with 18 bases between them. In nucleotides, the CDR3 is TGTGCCAGCAGGAGGGTAGTAGGCACGAGCTCTGGAAACACCATATATTTT. Amino acids: CASRRVVGTSSGNTIYF.

V is TRBV11-1 and J is TRBJ2-4; 8 bases fit TRBD2. Per germline, CDR1 SGHAT and CDR2 FQDESV (reference sequence). The CDR3 contains 19 residues. V trimming: 6 bases; J trimming: 1 base; junction bases outside the gene matches: 17. In DNA, the CDR3 is TGTGCCAGCAGTGAAAGCGGGGGACCCGTCATATCGGCCAAAAACATTCAGTACTTC. Encoded protein: CASSESGGPVISAKNIQYF.

This clonotype was counted only a few times. The gene calls are TRBV20-1 and TRBJ1-4, with 7 positions matching TRBD1. Germline CDR1 and CDR2: DFQATT and SNEGSKA (reference sequence). The CDR3 runs to 13 residues. V lost 6 bases and J lost 6; bases outside the gene matches: 7. The CDR3 nucleotides read TGCAGTGCCGCAGGACAGGCGTATGAAAAACTGTTTTTT. As protein: CSAAGQAYEKLFF.

This clonotype was picked up a small number of times. The chain recombines TRBV10-2 with TRBJ2-7; no reliable D call. This CDR3 has 11 amino acids. Germline lookup yields CDR1 WSHSY and CDR2 SAAADI. The V end was cut by 0 bases, the J end by 7 bases, with 4 bases between. This chain's CDR3 is CASSESGEQYF. CDR3 nucleotides: TGCGCCAGCAGTGAGTCTGGGGAGCAGTACTTC.

The chain combines TRBV18 with TRBJ2-5; 10 bases agree with TRBD1. Germline V lookup: CDR1 KGHSH, CDR2 LQKENI. The junction had 8 bases not matched to a gene; V was cut back by 6 bases and J by 4 bases. The CDR3 length is 15 residues. The CDR3 sequence: CASSGRQGAGETQYF. The CDR3 bases are TGTGCCAGCTCGGGTAGACAGGGGGCCGGAGAGACCCAGTACTTC.

This clonotype was observed a few times. This chain uses TRBV4-3 with TRBJ2-1; 10 bases line up with TRBD2. Germline CDR1 reads LGHNA; CDR2 reads YSLEER. The CDR3 runs to 17 residues. The V gene end was trimmed by 3 bases and the J gene end by 7 bases; junction bases not matched to a gene: 12. The CDR3 bases are TGCGCCAGCAGCCACCCACTCGGGACTAGCGTCAGGAATGAGCAGTTCTTC. This encodes CASSHPLGTSVRNEQFF.

The J gene is TRBJ1-1, the V gene TRBV4-3; D is perhaps TRBD1 (6 bases). This CDR3 is 14 amino acids long. V gave up 6 bases and J gave up 1 base, with 12 bases separating them. Germline loops: CDR1 LGHNA, CDR2 YSLEER. CDR3 residues: CASSQGHRNTEAFF. Here the CDR3 DNA reads TGCGCCAGCAGTCAGGGACACCGGAACACTGAAGCTTTCTTT.

This clonotype was counted a few times. The chain combines TRBV7-9 with TRBJ1-2; TRBD1 matches at 9 bases. Germline V gives CDR1 SEHNR, CDR2 FQNEAQ (reference sequence). The CDR3 covers 14 residues. The ends lost 3 bases at V and 4 bases at J; junction bases unmatched: 3. Here the CDR3 DNA reads TGTGCCAGCAGCTTCGGACAGGGGAGCTATGGCTACACCTTC. Translating gives CASSFGQGSYGYTF.

V is TRBV6-1 and J is TRBJ1-1; D remains ambiguous. The germline V gene encodes CDR1 MNHNS and CDR2 SASEGT. Trimming pared 5 bases from V and 1 base from J, leaving 11 bases between. There are 14 residues in the CDR3. CDR3 loop: CASSSRRRNTEAFF. The CDR3 DNA sequence: TGTGCCAGCAGTAGCCGACGGAGGAACACTGAAGCTTTCTTT.

V gene TRBV14 combines with J gene TRBJ2-1; 8 positions match TRBD1. The CDR3 runs to 17 residues. Looked up from germline, CDR1 is SGHDN and CDR2 is FVKESK. The ends lost 0 bases at V and 2 bases at J; junction bases unmatched: 6. As DNA, the CDR3 is TGTGCCAGCAGCCAAGATGGGGCAGGGGGCCCCTACAATGAGCAGTTCTTC. This encodes CASSQDGAGGPYNEQFF.